This is a list of T cell receptor beta chains from one sample in a study of beta chain features in type 1 diabetes. Clones were sequenced by immunoSEQ multiplex PCR, and TCRdb holds only the in-frame ones, with some missing. The sample includes approximately 400,000 clones, about 15% of them seen just once. Sample: naive CD4+ T cells from blood. These receptors all come from a woman aged 18-35 years in good health. Each CDR3 is given with its conserved first and last residue. The D gene is left open where the match is weak. Expanded clones get a size class; other rows say once, few or many, or leave the size out.

CDR3 DNA | CDR3 protein | D gene | J gene | clone size | V gene
TGTGCCTGGAATCCTAGCGGGGGCTACGAGCAGTACTTC | CAWNPSGGYEQYF | TRBD2 | TRBJ2-7 | - | TRBV30
TGTGCCAGCTCACCGGCCCAGGGGAACACTGAAGCTTTCTTT | CASSPAQGNTEAFF | - | TRBJ1-1 | few | TRBV18
TGTGCCAGCAGCTTGGCGGGGGGTCTGTCCCCCTCTGGGGCCAACGTCCTGACTTTC | CASSLAGGLSPSGANVLTF | TRBD2 | TRBJ2-6 | few | TRBV5-6
TGTGCCAGCTCACCACCGGGACTAGCTTGGGAGCAGTACTTC | CASSPPGLAWEQYF | TRBD2 | TRBJ2-7 | few | TRBV18
TGTGCCACCCTATCTGGGACAGCGTCCTCCTACGAGCAGTACTTC | CATLSGTASSYEQYF | TRBD1 | TRBJ2-7 | - | TRBV28
TGTGCCTGGAGTCCGGGGGGCGTTAATGAGCAGTTCTTC | CAWSPGGVNEQFF | - | TRBJ2-1 | few | TRBV30
TGCAGTGCTAGACTCAATGAGCAGTTCTTC | CSARLNEQFF | - | TRBJ2-1 | few | TRBV20-1
TGTGCCTGGAGTGTATGGACAGGAGATGGCTACACCTTC | CAWSVWTGDGYTF | TRBD1 | TRBJ1-2 | - | TRBV30
TGTGCCAGCAGCCCAGCGGGCCCCGGCGAGCAGTACTTC | CASSPAGPGEQYF | - | TRBJ2-7 | - | TRBV7-2
TGTGCCAGCAGCGAGGTTCTGGAGACCCAGTACTTC | CASSEVLETQYF | - | TRBJ2-5 | few | TRBV2
TGTGCCAGCAGCTTAGACAGAACGTCCTATGGCTACACCTTC | CASSLDRTSYGYTF | - | TRBJ1-2 | few | TRBV11-2
TGTGCCAGCAGCGTAATGGTGAGGGTAGTGTCGTTCTTC | CASSVMVRVVSFF | - | TRBJ2-1 | few | TRBV9
TGTGCCTGGAGTCAAGGACTAGCGGGAATCCACGAGCAGTACTTC | CAWSQGLAGIHEQYF | TRBD2 | TRBJ2-7 | - | TRBV30
TGTGCCAGCAGCCCAGGGGACAGGGGGCCTCGAGGCTACACCTTC | CASSPGDRGPRGYTF | TRBD1 | TRBJ1-2 | - | TRBV7-3
TGCGCCAGCAGCTCGGACGGGGGCAAAAACATTCAGTACTTC | CASSSDGGKNIQYF | - | TRBJ2-4 | - | TRBV5-1
TGTGCCTGGAGTGTATTTAGCGGGGTTCCCTATGAGCAGTTCTTC | CAWSVFSGVPYEQFF | TRBD2 | TRBJ2-1 | - | TRBV30
TGTGCCAGCAGCTTAGGAGGGCCCAACTATGGCTACACCTTC | CASSLGGPNYGYTF | - | TRBJ1-2 | few | TRBV7-6
TGTGCCAGCAGCTTATACGGACAGGGGGAGCAGTACTTC | CASSLYGQGEQYF | TRBD1 | TRBJ2-7 | - | TRBV7-3
TGTGCCTGGGGGGGACAAAGCGGGGCCAACGTCCTGACTTTC | CAWGGQSGANVLTF | - | TRBJ2-6 | - | TRBV30
TGCGCCAGCAGCCAGGGGGTTCGCGGGAGAGTAGATACGCAGTATTTT | CASSQGVRGRVDTQYF | TRBD2 | TRBJ2-3 | few | TRBV4-3
TGCAGCGCCTGGACTAGCGGGAGGGCCGACGAGCAGTACTTC | CSAWTSGRADEQYF | TRBD2 | TRBJ2-7 | few | TRBV29-1
TGTGCCAGCAGCCTCCTGACTTTGACTACCTACGAGCAGTACTTC | CASSLLTLTTYEQYF | - | TRBJ2-7 | - | TRBV7-9
TGTGCCACCAGAGGGGGAGGGGGCACAGATACGCAGTATTTT | CATRGGGGTDTQYF | - | TRBJ2-3 | once | TRBV15
TGTGCCTGGAGTGTTCAGGGGAGCACAGATACGCAGTATTTT | CAWSVQGSTDTQYF | - | TRBJ2-3 | - | TRBV30
TGTGCCAGCAGTTTAGGGACAGCGGCGAACACTGAAGCTTTCTTT | CASSLGTAANTEAFF | TRBD1 | TRBJ1-1 | - | TRBV28
TGTGCCAGCAGCCCTTGGACAGGGAAGCAAGAGACCCAGTACTTC | CASSPWTGKQETQYF | TRBD1 | TRBJ2-5 | - | TRBV14
TGTGCCAGCAGTGAAGGCGGGGTTAATGAAAAACTGTTTTTT | CASSEGGVNEKLFF | - | TRBJ1-4 | few | TRBV6-1
TGTGCCAGCAGCTTGCAGGTCAAATCGTCCGGGGCCAACGTCCTGACTTTC | CASSLQVKSSGANVLTF | - | TRBJ2-6 | few | TRBV5-4
TGTGCCAGCAGCTCGACTAGCTTCTCCTACAATGAGCAGTTCTTC | CASSSTSFSYNEQFF | TRBD2 | TRBJ2-1 | few | TRBV7-2
TGTGCCTGGGACAGTAGGCGTGGCGGGGGACCCTACGAGCAGTACTTC | CAWDSRRGGGPYEQYF | TRBD2 | TRBJ2-7 | - | TRBV30
TGTGCCAGCAGGGAAGGCAGCTCCTACGAGCAGTACTTC | CASREGSSYEQYF | - | TRBJ2-7 | - | TRBV25-1
TGCAGTGCCACCCGGGGGGAGACCCAGTACTTC | CSATRGETQYF | - | TRBJ2-5 | few | TRBV20-1
TGTGCCAGTAGTCCACTAGCGGGAACAACAGATACGCAGTATTTT | CASSPLAGTTDTQYF | TRBD2 | TRBJ2-3 | - | TRBV19
TGTGCCTGGACGTGGGGGCGTACGACGGGGAGTACGCAGTATTTT | CAWTWGRTTGSTQYF | - | TRBJ2-3 | few | TRBV30
TGTGCCTGGAGCCGCGCGGGAGTACGAGAGACCCAGTACTTC | CAWSRAGVRETQYF | TRBD2 | TRBJ2-5 | few | TRBV30
TGTGCCAGCAGCCAGCAGCGGCGGGATACGCAGTATTTT | CASSQQRRDTQYF | - | TRBJ2-3 | - | TRBV7-2
TGTGCCTACTCCGGGACAGGGGGTAAGAGGGATACGCAGTATTTT | CAYSGTGGKRDTQYF | TRBD1 | TRBJ2-3 | few | TRBV30
TGTGCCTGGAGGTTCGTGGGGCTGGGTCCAGGCGAAAAACTGTTTTTT | CAWRFVGLGPGEKLFF | - | TRBJ1-4 | - | TRBV30
TGCGCCAGCAGCCAAGGGCTGGGGACGGGAGATTGGACAGATACGCAGTATTTT | CASSQGLGTGDWTDTQYF | - | TRBJ2-3 | few | TRBV4-3
TGTGCCAGCAGCCCATTCTCGACAACTCCCGGGGAGCTGTTTTTT | CASSPFSTTPGELFF | - | TRBJ2-2 | few | TRBV11-2
TGTGCCAGCAGTGGCAGGGCACTGTTTTTT | CASSGRALFF | - | TRBJ1-4 | few | TRBV28
TGTGCCAGCAGTTTATATGTTCCCCAGCAGGCCGTTCAAGAGACCCAGTACTTC | CASSLYVPQQAVQETQYF | - | TRBJ2-5 | once | TRBV28
TGTGCCATCGGGACTAGCGACTACGAGCAGTACTTC | CAIGTSDYEQYF | TRBD2 | TRBJ2-7 | - | TRBV10-3
TGTGCCAGCCGGACCTCGACAGGGGGCAAGTTCTTC | CASRTSTGGKFF | TRBD1 | TRBJ2-1 | - | TRBV25-1
TGTGCCATCAAAAGTCAGGGGACGTCCTACGAGCAGTACTTC | CAIKSQGTSYEQYF | - | TRBJ2-7 | few | TRBV10-3
TGTGCCTTGATAAAAAGGCCGGGACTAAACTATGGCTACACCTTC | CALIKRPGLNYGYTF | - | TRBJ1-2 | - | TRBV30
TGTGCCAGCAGCTCGGGGAGGGGGGACGAGCAGTACTTC | CASSSGRGDEQYF | - | TRBJ2-7 | few | TRBV9
TGCGCCAGCAGGGGACGGACTAGCGGGTTTAATGAGCAGTTCTTC | CASRGRTSGFNEQFF | TRBD2 | TRBJ2-1 | - | TRBV5-1
TGTGCCAGCAGTGAAACGGGAAGCTCCTACAATGAGCAGTTCTTC | CASSETGSSYNEQFF | - | TRBJ2-1 | - | TRBV25-1
TGTGCCAGCAGTGGGACAGGGTCTAGAGGCTACACCTTC | CASSGTGSRGYTF | TRBD1 | TRBJ1-2 | few | TRBV27
TGTGCCAGCAGAGGGCGGGAGAATCAGCCCCAGCATTTT | CASRGRENQPQHF | - | TRBJ1-5 | few | TRBV27
TGTGCCACCAGCACCCCCGGGGGGCTAGCGGGAATCACAGATACGCAGTATTTT | CATSTPGGLAGITDTQYF | TRBD2 | TRBJ2-3 | - | TRBV15
TGCAGCGGGGTGAAACTAGCGGGAGGATCCTACAATGAGCAGTTCTTC | CSGVKLAGGSYNEQFF | TRBD2 | TRBJ2-1 | - | TRBV29-1
TGCAGCGTCGCGAACATGGTACTACGCGTGGAGCAGTACTTC | CSVANMVLRVEQYF | - | TRBJ2-7 | few | TRBV29-1
TGTGCCAGCAGCAAAGGTTGGACAGGGGGGCACGAGCAGTACTTC | CASSKGWTGGHEQYF | TRBD1 | TRBJ2-7 | - | TRBV7-2